This T cell receptor (beta chain) appears in the sequencing data of a study of cytomegalovirus exposure and HLA in healthy donors. This PCR relied on a set of 60 Vbeta primers and 13 Jbeta primers. Assay used: immunoSEQ multiplex PCR; TCRdb lists only in-frame clones, some missing. The sample records about 210,000 clones, over 80% being singletons. The sequenced sample was PBMCs. This receptor was obtained from a man aged 35-49 years in good health and CMV-seropositive.

The CDR3 is CASSPGTYSYEQYV. CDR3 nucleotides: TGTGCCAGCAGCCCCGGGACTTACTCCTACGAGCAGTACGTC. The V and J genes are TRBV6-6 and TRBJ2-7; weak D call: TRBD2 (6 bases). The ends were cut back, 6 bases at V and 0 bases at J, with 12 bases in the middle. The CDR3 contains 14 residues. Germline V lookup: CDR1 MNHNY, CDR2 SVGAGI (reference sequence).